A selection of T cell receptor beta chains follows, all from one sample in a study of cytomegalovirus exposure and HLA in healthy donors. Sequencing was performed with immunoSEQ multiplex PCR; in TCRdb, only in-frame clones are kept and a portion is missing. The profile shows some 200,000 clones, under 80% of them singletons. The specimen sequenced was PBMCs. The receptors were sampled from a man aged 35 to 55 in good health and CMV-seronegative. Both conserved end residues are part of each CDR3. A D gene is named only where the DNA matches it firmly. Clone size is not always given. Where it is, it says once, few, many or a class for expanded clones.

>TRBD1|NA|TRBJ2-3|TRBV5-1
TGCGCCAGCAGCTTGGTGGGACAGGCCAGCACAGATACGCAGTATTTT
CASSLVGQASTDTQYF
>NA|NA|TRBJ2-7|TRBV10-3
TGTGCCATCGGTGAAGACACAGGGTTCAACGAGCAGTACTTC
CAIGEDTGFNEQYF
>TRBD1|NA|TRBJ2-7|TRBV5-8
TGTGCCAGCAGCTTACAGGGGGATCCGTACGAGCAGTACTTC
CASSLQGDPYEQYF
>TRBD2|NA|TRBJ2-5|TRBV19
TGTGCCGCCGGGGGGGCGTACCAAGAGACCCAGTACTTC
CAAGGAYQETQYF
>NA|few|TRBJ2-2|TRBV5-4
TGTGCCAGCAGCTTGGCCGGTACCGGGGAGCTGTTTTTT
CASSLAGTGELFF
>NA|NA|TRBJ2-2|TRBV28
TGTGCCAGCAGTTTACACGGGGGAAGGACCGGGGAGCTGTTTTTT
CASSLHGGRTGELFF
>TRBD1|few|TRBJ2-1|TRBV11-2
TGTGCCAGCAGCCCGGGACAGTACAATGAGCAGTTCTTC
CASSPGQYNEQFF
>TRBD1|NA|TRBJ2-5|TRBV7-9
TGTTCCAGCAGCCCGGACAGGGTGGAGACCCAGTACTTC
CSSSPDRVETQYF
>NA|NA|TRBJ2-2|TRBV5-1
TGCGCCAGCAACCAGGGCTCCTCTGGCACCGGGGAGCTGTTTTTT
CASNQGSSGTGELFF
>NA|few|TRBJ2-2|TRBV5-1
TGCGCCAGCAGCGGGAAACAGGGGGGGTCGACCGGGGAGCTGTTTTTT
CASSGKQGGSTGELFF
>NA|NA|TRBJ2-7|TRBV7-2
TGTGCCAGCAGCCAGGAGTTCGGGGACGAGCAGTACTTC
CASSQEFGDEQYF
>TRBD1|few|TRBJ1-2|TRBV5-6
TGTGCCAGTGTCCGGGACAGGGACGGCTACACCTTC
CASVRDRDGYTF
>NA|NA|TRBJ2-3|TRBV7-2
TGTGCCAGCAGGAAAGGGGCCTACATAAGCACAGATACGCAGTATTTT
CASRKGAYISTDTQYF
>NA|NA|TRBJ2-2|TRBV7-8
TGTGCCAGCAGCGGGAGCACCGGGGAGCTGTTTTTT
CASSGSTGELFF
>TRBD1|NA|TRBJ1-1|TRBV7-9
TGTGCCAGCAGTTATGAACCCAGGGGGATCACTGAAGCTTTCTTT
CASSYEPRGITEAFF
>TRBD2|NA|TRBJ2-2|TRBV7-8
TGTGCCAGCAGCCCCCTTGCGGGGGGAACCGGGGAGCTGTTTTTT
CASSPLAGGTGELFF
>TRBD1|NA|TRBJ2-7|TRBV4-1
TGCGCCAGCAGCCTCCGGGACAGGGAGTACGAGCAGTACTTC
CASSLRDREYEQYF
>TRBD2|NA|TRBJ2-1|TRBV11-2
TGTGCCAGCAGTCCTAGCGGGGGGACCTCCTACAATGAGCAGTTCTTC
CASSPSGGTSYNEQFF
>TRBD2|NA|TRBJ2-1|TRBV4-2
TGTGCCAGCAGCCAAGACCCCGTCTCCCTTAGCGGGCAAAACAATGAGCAGTTCTTC
CASSQDPVSLSGQNNEQFF
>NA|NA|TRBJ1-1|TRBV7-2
TGTGCCAGCAGCTTAGGGCCCATGAACACTGAAGCTTTCTTT
CASSLGPMNTEAFF
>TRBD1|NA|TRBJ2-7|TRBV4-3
TGCGCCAGCAGCCCAGGGACAGCGAGTATCTACGAGCAGTACTTC
CASSPGTASIYEQYF
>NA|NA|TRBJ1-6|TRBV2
TGTGCCAGCGGTGGCAGGGAAGTTTCGTACTCACCCCTCCACTTT
CASGGREVSYSPLHF
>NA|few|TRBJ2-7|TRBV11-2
TGTGCCAGCAGCTCCCCCGGACAGCCCTTCGAGCAGTACTTC
CASSSPGQPFEQYF
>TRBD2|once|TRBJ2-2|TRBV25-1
TGTGCCAGCGGGGGAGCGGGAGATACCGGGGAGCTGTTTTTT
CASGGAGDTGELFF
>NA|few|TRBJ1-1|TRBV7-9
TGTGCCAGCAGCTTCACAGGCCTGGGTGAAAACACTGAAGCTTTCTTT
CASSFTGLGENTEAFF
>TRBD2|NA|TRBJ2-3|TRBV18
TGTGCCAGCTCACCTCTAGCGGGGGTGGATACGCAGTATTTT
CASSPLAGVDTQYF
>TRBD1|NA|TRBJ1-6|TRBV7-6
TGTGCCAGCAGCTCAAACCCGGGACAGGGTAATTCACCCCTCCACTTT
CASSSNPGQGNSPLHF
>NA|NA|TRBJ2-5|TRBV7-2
TGTGCCAGCAGCTTAGGGGGACTTGCGGAGACCCAGTACTTC
CASSLGGLAETQYF
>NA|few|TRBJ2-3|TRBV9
TGTGCCAGCAGCGTAGGGGGGCGTCCTAGCACAGATACGCAGTATTTT
CASSVGGRPSTDTQYF
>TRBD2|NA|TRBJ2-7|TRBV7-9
TGTGCCAGCAGCTCAACAGCGGGAGCGGCCGAGCAGTACTTC
CASSSTAGAAEQYF
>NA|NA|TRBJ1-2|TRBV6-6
TGTGCCAGCAGGGCGGACACCAACTACTTGGGCTACACCTTC
CASRADTNYLGYTF
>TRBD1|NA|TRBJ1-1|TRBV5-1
TGCGCCAGCAGCCAGACAGGGGCGAACACTGAAGCTTTCTTT
CASSQTGANTEAFF
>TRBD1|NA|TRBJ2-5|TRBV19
TGTGCCAGTAGCCCTGACAGGGAAGAGACCCAGTACTTC
CASSPDREETQYF
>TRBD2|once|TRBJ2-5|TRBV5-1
TGCGCCAGCAGCTTGATAGCGGGAGCAGCGACCCAGTACTTC
CASSLIAGAATQYF
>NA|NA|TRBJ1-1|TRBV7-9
TGTGCCAGCAGCCCCCCACGAGGGTCGGAGTACACTGAAGCTTTCTTT
CASSPPRGSEYTEAFF
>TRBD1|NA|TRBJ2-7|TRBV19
TGTGCCAGTAGTGCCTGGGGTGGCGGGACAGGGGGCCTCAGCTCCTACGAGCAGTACTTC
CASSAWGGGTGGLSSYEQYF
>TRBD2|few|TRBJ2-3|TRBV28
TGTGCCAGCAGCACCGGGCGGGGGGGACGCACAGATACGCAGTATTTT
CASSTGRGGRTDTQYF
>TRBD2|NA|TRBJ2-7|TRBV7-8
TGTGCCAGCAGCTTACGTGGGTCTAGGGGACTACAATACGAGCAGTACTTC
CASSLRGSRGLQYEQYF
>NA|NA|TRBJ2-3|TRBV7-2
TGTGCCAGCAGCTTTGTCATCGGGAGCTCAGATACGCAGTATTTT
CASSFVIGSSDTQYF
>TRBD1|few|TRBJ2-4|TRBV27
TGTGCCAGCAGTTTAGGGACAGGGAGATCCAAAAACATTCAGTACTTC
CASSLGTGRSKNIQYF